The 27 T cell receptor beta chains in this list originate from one sample, sequenced in a study of blood T cell repertoires in COVID-19. The protocol was immunoSEQ multiplex PCR, while the TCRdb copy is restricted to in-frame clones and leaves out a portion. There are under 200,000 clones in the sample; approximately 87% occur only once, and 4% lies in the top ten. The specimen was peripheral blood. The receptors come from a woman in her 70s with acute or convalescent COVID-19.

The rearrangement links TRBV6-5 to TRBJ1-2; the D gene is possibly TRBD1 (5 bases). In germline, CDR1 is MNHEY, CDR2 SVGAGI. V lost 0 bases, J lost 3 bases, and 11 bases lay in between. The CDR3 covers 15 residues. The CDR3 region has the DNA TGTGCCAGCAGTTACTCGTGGGGGGGTGACTATGGCTACACCTTC. Residues: CASSYSWGGDYGYTF.

This chain joins TRBV11-3 and TRBJ2-2; the D gene is possibly TRBD2 (6 bases). Germline CDR1 SGHNT, CDR2 YENEEA. This CDR3 has 16 residues. Trimming stripped 0 bases from V and 3 bases from J, with 11 bases between. Here the CDR3 DNA reads TGTGCCAGCAGCTTAGATTCCAGGAGGGACACCGGGGAGCTGTTTTTT. This translates into CASSLDSRRDTGELFF.

The V call is TRBV2, the J call TRBJ1-1; 10 nucleotides line up with TRBD1. CDR3 length: 14 amino acids. Trimming removed 4 bases from V and 3 bases from J; junction bases left unmatched: 2. CDR1 SNHLY and CDR2 FYNNEI come from the germline V gene. Written as DNA, the CDR3 is TGTGCCAGCAGTGCGACAGGGGGCTACACTGAAGCTTTCTTT. It encodes CASSATGGYTEAFF.

The rearrangement joins TRBV6-2 or TRBV6-3 to TRBJ2-5; 14 bases line up with TRBD2. The CDR3 is 20 residues long. Germline V gene lookup returns CDR1 MNHEY and CDR2 SVGEGT. V lost 2 bases to trimming and J lost 4 bases; unmatched junction nucleotides: 15. The CDR3 sequence: CASSYQGSVGLAGGRETQYF. The CDR3, as DNA: TGTGCCAGCAGTTACCAGGGATCGGTTGGACTAGCGGGGGGAAGAGAGACCCAGTACTTC.

The chain has TRBV5-1 and TRBJ1-2; maybe TRBD1 (6 bases). The CDR3 totals 15 residues. Germline CDR1 is SGHRS and CDR2 is YFSETQ. V shed 4 bases and J shed 1 base, with 14 bases lying between them. CDR3 residues: CASSPQWTVNYGYTF. CDR3 bases: TGCGCCAGCAGCCCCCAGTGGACAGTTAACTATGGCTACACCTTC.

The chain employs TRBV27 and TRBJ2-5; maybe TRBD1 (6 bases). The germline V gene encodes CDR1 MNHEY and CDR2 SMNVEV (reference sequence). V was trimmed by 2 bases and J by 2 bases, leaving 9 bases between them. The CDR3 is 14 residues long. The CDR3 coding sequence is TGTGCCAGCAGTTTAATCAGGGGACAAGAGACCCAGTACTTC. This encodes CASSLIRGQETQYF.

CDR3 amino acids: CASSLFSGGNTEAFF. CDR3 bases: TGCGCCAGCAGCTTATTTTCGGGGGGGAACACTGAAGCTTTCTTT. The gene calls are TRBV5-1 and TRBJ1-1, with D possibly TRBD1 on 5 matching bases. Looked up from germline, CDR1 is SGHRS and CDR2 is YFSETQ. The CDR3 spans 15 residues. Trimming removed 2 bases at V and 1 base at J, with 12 bases between.

This clone was found once. The V gene is TRBV20-1, the J gene TRBJ1-2; maybe TRBD1 (5 bases). This CDR3 contains 11 residues. Germline V gives CDR1 DFQATT, CDR2 SNEGSKA (reference sequence). DNA for the CDR3: TGCAGAGGGACTGATAACTATGGCTACACCTTC. This encodes CRGTDNYGYTF.

The gene calls are TRBV4-2 and TRBJ1-4, with 9 bases lining up with TRBD1. The CDR3 runs 16 residues. The trim removed 4 bases at V and 5 bases at J, leaving 8 bases unmatched. Germline lookup yields CDR1 LGHNA and CDR2 YNFKEQ. In DNA form, the CDR3 reads TGTGCCAGCAGCCTGAACACCGGGACAGGGAATGAAAAACTGTTTTTT. It codes for CASSLNTGTGNEKLFF.

The chain recombines TRBV18 with TRBJ2-5; D perhaps matches TRBD2 (6 bases). The V and J ends lost 4 bases and 2 bases respectively, with 8 bases between them. Germline CDR1 reads KGHSH; CDR2 reads LQKENI. This CDR3 contains 13 residues. The CDR3, as DNA: TGTGCCAGCTCACGGGGACTGCAAGAGACCCAGTACTTC. Amino acid sequence: CASSRGLQETQYF.

Only one count was recorded for this clone. The chain is built from TRBV3-1 (or the pseudogene TRBV3-2) and TRBJ1-3; D might be TRBD1 (5 bases). The germline V and J ends were trimmed by 3 bases and 4 bases, with 13 bases remaining between them. CDR3 length: 15 amino acids. Germline V gene sequence: CDR1 LGHDT, CDR2 YNNKEL (reference sequence). The CDR3 sequence: CASSQEQVIGNTIYF. DNA of the CDR3: TGTGCCAGCAGCCAGGAACAGGTTATCGGAAACACCATATATTTT.

This clone was detected only a few times. V usage is TRBV7-9 and J usage is TRBJ2-1; tentative D call: TRBD1 (5 bases). CDR3 length equals 13 residues. Trimming cost V 2 bases and J 10 bases, with 12 bases left between them. CDR1 is SEHNR and CDR2 is FQNEAQ in the germline V gene (reference sequence). This CDR3 reads CASSLQGFSEQFF. The CDR3 DNA is TGTGCCAGCAGCTTACAGGGTTTTTCGGAGCAGTTCTTC. Variable domain in full (rest from reference TRBV7-9 and TRBJ2-1): DTGVSQNPRHKITKRGQNVTFRCDPISEHNRLYWYRQTLGQGPEFLTYFQNEAQLEKSRLLSDRFSAERPKGSFSTLEIQRTEQGDSAMYLCASSLQGFSEQFFGPGTRLTVL.

The V call is TRBV6-5, the J call TRBJ1-1; D remains unclear. Germline CDR1 is MNHEY and CDR2 is SVGAGI. The CDR3 totals 11 residues. With 9 bases removed from V and 2 bases from J, the gap between germline ends came to 7 bases. This chain's CDR3 is CASYFNTEAFF. The CDR3 region has the DNA TGTGCCAGTTACTTTAACACTGAAGCTTTCTTT.

The genes are TRBV29-1 and TRBJ2-1, with TRBD1 identical over 10 bases. The V and J ends lost 0 bases and 4 bases, in that order; junction bases with no gene match: 6. The CDR3 has 16 amino acids. Per the germline V gene, CDR1 is SQVTM and CDR2 is ANQGSEA. The CDR3 DNA follows: TGCAGCGTTGAAGAATGGGACAGGGGAGGTTACAATGAGCAGTTCTTC. Protein product: CSVEEWDRGGYNEQFF.

The gene calls are TRBV28 and TRBJ1-2; 9 positions agree with TRBD1. The ends lost 7 bases at V and 1 base at J; junction bases unmatched: 7. This CDR3 has 15 residues. CDR1 is MDHEN, CDR2 SYDVKM, per germline. The CDR3 region has the DNA TGTGCCAGCACCAAACCGGGACAGGGTAACTATGGCTACACCTTC. It translates to CASTKPGQGNYGYTF.

The V call is TRBV27, the J call TRBJ1-2, with 9 positions matching TRBD1. CDR1 and CDR2 (germline): MNHEY, SMNVEV (reference sequence). This CDR3 comprises 15 residues. The V segment lost 2 bases and the J segment 4 bases; nucleotides outside the gene matches: 5. The DNA of the CDR3 is TGTGCCAGCAGTTTAGAATGGACAGGGGCCTATGGCTACACCTTC. It translates to CASSLEWTGAYGYTF.

V and J are TRBV4-1 and TRBJ1-1; D gene ambiguous. The V gene lost 0 bases and the J gene lost 1 base, with 9 bases spanning the gap. Per germline, CDR1 MGHRA and CDR2 YSYEKL. This CDR3 spans 15 amino acids. CDR3 nucleotides: TGCGCCAGCAGCCAAGATCATGCAGAGAACACTGAAGCTTTCTTT. Translation gives CASSQDHAENTEAFF.

The rearrangement links TRBV18 to TRBJ2-1; 9 positions match TRBD2. The CDR3 extends over 14 amino acids. The trim removed 1 base at V and 8 bases at J, leaving 3 bases unmatched. Per the germline V gene, CDR1 is KGHSH and CDR2 is LQKENI. The CDR3 DNA reads TGTGCCAGCTCACCACGGCGGGGGGGCCATGAGCAGTTCTTC. As protein: CASSPRRGGHEQFF.

This clone was seen only once. This chain connects TRBV7-6 to TRBJ2-5, with TRBD1 identical over 8 bases. This CDR3 has 13 amino acids. The germline CDR1 and CDR2 sequences are SGHVS and FNYEAQ. Germline trimming cut 4 bases from V and 5 bases from J; bases unmatched to any gene: 3. CDR3 amino acids: CASSSRQGETQYF. Written as DNA, the CDR3 is TGTGCCAGCAGCTCCCGACAGGGGGAGACCCAGTACTTC.

This sequence joins TRBV4-2 and TRBJ2-2; possibly TRBD1 for D (6 bases). V lost 0 bases, J lost 4 bases, and 9 bases lay in between. CDR1 and CDR2 (germline): LGHNA, YNFKEQ. CDR3 size: 15 residues. The CDR3 sequence: CASSQEGRGTGELFF. For the CDR3, the DNA is TGTGCCAGCAGCCAAGAGGGCAGGGGCACCGGGGAGCTGTTTTTT.

This sequence joins TRBV10-3 and TRBJ2-1; 8 bases match TRBD2. V was pared by 7 bases and J by 5 bases, with 4 bases of the junction left unmatched. CDR3 length: 13 residues. Germline values: CDR1 ENHRY, CDR2 SYGVKD. The CDR3, as DNA: TGTGCCATCACCAGCGGGAGTAACAATGAGCAGTTCTTC. It yields the protein CAITSGSNNEQFF.

This clone was detected a few times. V usage is TRBV3-1 (or the pseudogene TRBV3-2) and J usage is TRBJ1-2; TRBD1 agrees at 7 bases. The length of the CDR3 is 17 residues. From germline, CDR1 is LGHDT and CDR2 YNNKEL (reference sequence). V gave up 0 bases and J gave up 0 bases; unmatched junction bases: 7. In DNA form, the CDR3 reads TGTGCCAGCAGCCAAGACAGGGGGTTCCTCGCTAACTATGGCTACACCTTC. Its translation is CASSQDRGFLANYGYTF.

This clone was counted between two and nine times. The chain has TRBV5-1 and TRBJ2-3, with 7 bases aligning to TRBD2. Germline trimming cut 2 bases from V and 2 bases from J; bases unmatched to any gene: 8. There are 16 residues in the CDR3. Per the germline V gene, CDR1 is SGHRS and CDR2 is YFSETQ. The DNA of the CDR3 is TGCGCCAGCAGCTTCTACAGCGGGGCCCCCACAGATACGCAGTATTTT. Its translation: CASSFYSGAPTDTQYF.

This clone was recorded once. V and J are TRBV6-5 and TRBJ2-2; 7 bases fit TRBD2. The trim removed 6 bases at V and 5 bases at J, leaving 9 bases unmatched. The CDR3 loop spans 15 amino acids. Germline assignment: CDR1 MNHEY and CDR2 SVGAGI. CDR3 sequence: CASSLGLVGTGELFF. The CDR3 DNA sequence: TGTGCCAGCAGCCTCGGACTAGTGGGTACCGGGGAGCTGTTTTTT.

This chain connects TRBV2 to TRBJ2-2; no clear D gene. Germline CDR1 and CDR2: SNHLY and FYNNEI. Trimming cost V 4 bases and J 1 base, with 7 bases left between them. The CDR3 loop spans 14 amino acids. The chain's CDR3 is CASSGARNTGELFF. The CDR3 DNA is TGTGCCAGCAGTGGGGCTCGGAACACCGGGGAGCTGTTTTTT. Together with reference TRBV2 and TRBJ2-2, the CDR3 gives the full variable domain: EPEVTQTPSHQVTQMGQEVILRCVPISNHLYFYWYRQILGQKVEFLVSFYNNEISEKSEIFDDQFSVERPDGSNFTLKIRSTKLEDSAMYFCASSGARNTGELFFGEGSRLTVL.

The chain joins TRBV6-5 to TRBJ1-6, with TRBD1 identical over 7 bases. The germline V gene has CDR1 MNHEY and CDR2 SVGAGI. The CDR3 is made up of 15 amino acids. With V trimmed by 7 bases and J by 10 bases, 13 bases remained unmatched. CDR3 bases: TGTGCCAGCAATTCGAGACAGGGAGGAGGGTCACCCCTCCACTTT. Translation gives CASNSRQGGGSPLHF.

This sequence joins TRBV9 and TRBJ1-2, with 9 positions matching TRBD1. CDR3 length: 16 amino acids. With 6 bases clipped from V and 8 bases from J, the junction kept 17 bases outside the gene matches. CDR1 and CDR2 from the germline V gene are SGDLS and YYNGEE. Here the CDR3 DNA reads TGTGCCAGCACTCGCAGTCCCGGGACAGGGTCGGGCGGCTACACCTTC. Protein sequence: CASTRSPGTGSGGYTF.